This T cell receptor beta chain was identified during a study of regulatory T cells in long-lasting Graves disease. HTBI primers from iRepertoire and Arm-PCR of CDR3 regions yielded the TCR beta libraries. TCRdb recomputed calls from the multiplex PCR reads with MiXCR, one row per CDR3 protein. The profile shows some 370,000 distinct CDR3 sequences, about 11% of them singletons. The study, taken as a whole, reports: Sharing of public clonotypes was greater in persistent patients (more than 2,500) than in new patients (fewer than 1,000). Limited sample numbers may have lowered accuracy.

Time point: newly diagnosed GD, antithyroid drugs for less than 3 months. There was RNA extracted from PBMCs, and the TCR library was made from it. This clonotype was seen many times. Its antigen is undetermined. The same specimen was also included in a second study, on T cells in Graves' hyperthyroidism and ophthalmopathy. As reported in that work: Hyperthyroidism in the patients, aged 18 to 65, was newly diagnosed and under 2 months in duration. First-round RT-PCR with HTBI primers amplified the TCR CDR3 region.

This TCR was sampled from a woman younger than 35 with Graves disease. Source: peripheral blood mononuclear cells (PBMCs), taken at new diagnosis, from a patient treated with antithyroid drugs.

CDR3 in amino acids: CSARKREWGTSSYEQYF. CDR3 DNA: TGCAGTGCTAGGAAAAGAGAGTGGGGGACTAGTTCTTACGAGCAGTACTTC. V gene TRBV20-1 combines with J gene TRBJ2-7; the match to TRBD2 covers 8 bases. With 3 bases clipped from V and 4 bases from J, the junction kept 17 bases outside the gene matches. The CDR3 extends over 17 amino acids. Per the germline V gene, CDR1 is DFQATT and CDR2 is SNEGSKA (reference sequence).